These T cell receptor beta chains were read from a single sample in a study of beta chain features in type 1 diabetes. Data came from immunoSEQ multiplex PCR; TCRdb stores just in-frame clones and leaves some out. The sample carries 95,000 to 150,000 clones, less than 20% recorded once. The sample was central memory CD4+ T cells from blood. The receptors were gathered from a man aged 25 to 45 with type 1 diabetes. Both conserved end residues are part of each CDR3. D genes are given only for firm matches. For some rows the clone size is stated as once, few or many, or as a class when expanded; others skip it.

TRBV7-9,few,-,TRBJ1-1,TGTGCCAGCAGCTTAGCTGCAGTTATGAACACTGAAGCTTTCTTT,CASSLAAVMNTEAFF
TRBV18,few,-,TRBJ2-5,TGTGCCAGCTCGAGGCCACCCGTCTCAGAGACCCAGTACTTC,CASSRPPVSETQYF
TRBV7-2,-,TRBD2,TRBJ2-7,TGTGCCAGCAGCTTGTTTAGCGGGGGAACCTACGAGCAGTACTTC,CASSLFSGGTYEQYF
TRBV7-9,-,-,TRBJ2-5,TGTGCCAGCAGCTTTAGGGCAGACCAAGAGACCCAGTACTTC,CASSFRADQETQYF
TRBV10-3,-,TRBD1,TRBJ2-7,TGTGCCATCAGTGAGGGACAGGGAACGACCTACGAGCAGTACTTC,CAISEGQGTTYEQYF
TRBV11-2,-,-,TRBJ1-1,TGTGCCAGCAGCTTAGATCTTTGGGGAAACACTGAAGCTTTCTTT,CASSLDLWGNTEAFF
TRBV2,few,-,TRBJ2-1,TGTGCCTCAAAGAGGACGGAGGGGCCCCAGAATGAGCAGTTCTTC,CASKRTEGPQNEQFF
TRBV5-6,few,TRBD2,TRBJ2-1,TGTGCCAGCAGCCCTCGCCAGCGGGGGGATCAGTTCTTC,CASSPRQRGDQFF
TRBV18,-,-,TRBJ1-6,TGTGCCAGCTCACCACTCGAAGGCTCCTATAATTCACCCCTCCACTTT,CASSPLEGSYNSPLHF
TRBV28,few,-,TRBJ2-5,TGTGCCAGCAGTCCCGGAGCAACAGTACAAGAGACCCAGTACTTC,CASSPGATVQETQYF
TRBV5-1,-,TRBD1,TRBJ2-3,TGCGCCAGCAGCAAGGACAGGACCAATACGCAGTATTTT,CASSKDRTNTQYF
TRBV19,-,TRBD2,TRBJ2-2,TGTGCCAGTAGTATCGGGACTAGCGGGGTTAACACCGGGGAGCTGTTTTTT,CASSIGTSGVNTGELFF
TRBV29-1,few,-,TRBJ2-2,TGCAGCGGCAGGGGAGACGGGGAGCTGCTTTTT,CSGRGDGELLF
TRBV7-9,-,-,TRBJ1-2,TGTGCCAGCAGCTACCATGGACCGGGTTCCTACGGTGGCTACACCTTC,CASSYHGPGSYGGYTF
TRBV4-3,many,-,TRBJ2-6,TGCGCCAGCAGCCAAGATCGGGACGGCTCTGGGGCCAACGTCCTGACTTTC,CASSQDRDGSGANVLTF
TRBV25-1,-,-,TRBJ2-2,TGTGCCAGCAGTGAAGAGACACCTTCGAACACCGGGGAGCTGTTTTTT,CASSEETPSNTGELFF
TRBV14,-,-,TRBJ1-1,TGTGCCAGCAGCCCCCACGGGGATGGTGAAGCTTTCTTT,CASSPHGDGEAFF
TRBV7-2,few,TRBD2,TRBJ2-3,TGTGCCAGCAGCGGCTATAGCGGGGGACAAGATACGCAGTATTTT,CASSGYSGGQDTQYF
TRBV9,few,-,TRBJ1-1,TGTGCCAGCAGCGTTTATCAGAACACTGAAGCTTTCTTT,CASSVYQNTEAFF
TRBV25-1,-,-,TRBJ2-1,TGTGCCAGCAGTGAGAATAGGGGATCCTACAATGAGCAGTTCTTC,CASSENRGSYNEQFF
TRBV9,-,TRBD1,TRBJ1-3,TGTGCCAGCAGCGTAGGAGGGGCAGGGGGCGATGGAAACACCATATATTTT,CASSVGGAGGDGNTIYF
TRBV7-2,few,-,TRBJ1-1,TGTGCCACCATAGCCCAGGGGAACACCAACACTGAAGCTTTCTTT,CATIAQGNTNTEAFF
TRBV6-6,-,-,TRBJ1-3,TGTGCCAGCAGTTACGGCAGATACTCTGGAAACACCATATATTTT,CASSYGRYSGNTIYF
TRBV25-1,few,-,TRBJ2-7,TGTGCCAGCAGTGGTCGAATGGGGGGCGAGCAGTACTTC,CASSGRMGGEQYF